This TCR beta chain was recorded in a study of siplizumab effects on memory and regulatory T cells (dated by TCRdb to between 2018 and 2020). Study-level background: The study looked at the effect of siplizumab, an anti-CD2 antibody, on alloreactive T-cell subsets in allogeneic mixed lymphocyte reactions made from human PBMCs.

Sorted unstimulated T cells and proliferating T cells recovered from mixed lymphocyte reactions were subjected to TCRbeta CDR3 sequencing. Fresh whole blood from roughly 10 HLA-typed healthy donors was used to isolate PBMCs. To map where alloreactive clones came from, unstimulated CD4+ non-regulatory T cells were FACS-sorted. Broad study findings and their caveats: A naive or memory phenotype could not be assigned to roughly 75-97% of proliferating CD4+ or CD8+ clones. Siplizumab significantly lowered the cumulative frequency of alloreactive sequences that could be traced to unstimulated CD4+ memory T cells. Among mappable alloreactive CD4+ clones, the Treg-derived fraction averaged 68.8% with siplizumab versus roughly 29% in control reactions. No functional confirmation was obtained for the suppressive function of proliferating Tregs from siplizumab cultures. Greater diversity appeared to be present in unstimulated naive T cells than in memory T cells, and a substantial contribution to the alloresponse seemed to be made by naive cells. Sequences below about 10^-5 frequency were poorly captured, so only a minor fraction of alloreactive clones could be mapped to unstimulated subsets.

Of note for this clone: Its cognate antigen has yet to be identified. It has no much larger one-base neighbor in the sample; base qualities were not kept.

Library prep was done by the immunoSEQ multiplex PCR assay. Approximately 100,000 TCR templates per sample were assayed on the deep sequencing platform. Genomic DNA extracted from sorted T cells was used for TCRbeta CDR3 sequencing. The original methods were these. The R programming language was used for clonal analysis of TCRbeta CDR3 data. Alloreactive CD4+ and CD8+ clones were defined by comparing unstimulated samples with post-reaction CFSE-low samples. By matching sequences to the repertoires of sorted unstimulated Treg and non-Treg cells, each alloreactive CD4+ clone was assigned a regulatory or non-regulatory origin. TCRdb carries this immuneACCESS record with in-frame sequences only. Its versions omit some clonotypes, under half of them owing to an unresolved V gene in the studies checked, with the rest unexplained. That table gives V, J and clone size, and the DNA gave D and trimming. For this sample there are 100,000 or so clones; roughly 95% appear just once. Of the sample, 0.16% falls within the top ten clones.

CDR1 LNHDA and CDR2 SQIVND were looked up in the germline V gene (reference sequence). Including cysteine and phenylalanine, the CDR3 has 14 amino acids. The retained sequence is limited to the CDR3, 42 bases, with the frame set at the first base. The germline V end is reduced by 5 bases and the J end by 5 bases; junction bases left unmatched: 6. The sample taken for sequencing was non-Treg CD4+ T cells sorted from blood. The sample's cell subset or site label, decoded: FACS-sorted unstimulated CD4+ non-regulatory T cells. The chain is made from TRBV19 and TRBJ2-5; 9 central nucleotides agree with TRBD1. The sequence was collected from a human donor in good health. The DNA sequence is given as TGTGCCAGTAGTGCGGACAGGGGAAGGGAGACCCAGTACTTC. This gives the protein CASSADRGRETQYF.